One and the same sample provided the 9 T cell receptor beta chains below, sequenced in a study of T cells in Graves' hyperthyroidism and ophthalmopathy. RNA transcripts served as the template for amplifying TCR beta CDR3 regions. HTBI primers drove first-round RT-PCR of the TCR CDR3. TCRdb re-analysed the multiplex PCR reads in MiXCR, keeping a single row per CDR3 protein. The sample lists about 250,000 distinct CDR3 sequences, more than 20% occurring once. Source material: blood. The receptors originated from a woman in her thirties or forties with Graves' ophthalmopathy.

This clonotype was seen a few times. The chain is built from TRBV30 and TRBJ2-2, with D hard to call. The germline V gene encodes CDR1 GTSNPN and CDR2 SVGIG (reference sequence). The germline V and J ends were trimmed by 0 bases and 7 bases, with 9 bases remaining between them. This CDR3 has 13 amino acids. CDR3 sequence: CAWSVSFHGELFF. CDR3 in DNA: TGTGCCTGGAGTGTCTCCTTTCACGGGGAGCTGTTTTTT.

This clonotype has at least ten counts. The V and J genes are TRBV5-1 and TRBJ2-2; TRBD2 aligns across 12 bases. V lost 4 bases, J lost 2 bases, and 3 bases stayed unmatched. The length of the CDR3 is 16 residues. Germline-derived CDR1 and CDR2 are SGHRS and YFSETQ. CDR3 sequence (DNA): TGCGCCAGCAGCGAGACTAGCGGGAGTAACACCGGGGAGCTGTTTTTT. The encoded protein is CASSETSGSNTGELFF.

This clonotype was seen ten or more times. The gene calls are TRBV19 and TRBJ2-7, with D perhaps TRBD1 (5 bases). The CDR3 is 12 amino acids. V lost 4 bases and J lost 2, with 6 bases in between. From germline, CDR1 is LNHDA and CDR2 SQIVND (reference sequence). As DNA, the CDR3 is TGTGCCAGTAGTACGACAGCCTACGAGCAGTACTTC. It yields the protein CASSTTAYEQYF.

At least ten counts were recorded for this clonotype. The gene calls are TRBV29-1 and TRBJ2-7; 8 nucleotides agree with TRBD1. Germline V gene sequence: CDR1 SQVTM, CDR2 ANQGSEA. V shed 0 bases, J shed 6 bases, and the junction held 10 bases outside the gene matches. This CDR3 comprises 15 residues. CDR3 DNA sequence: TGCAGCGTTGAAGATCATAACAGGGGGTTAGGCGAGCAGTACTTC. Protein product: CSVEDHNRGLGEQYF.

The table lists this clonotype with a few counts. A read error may account for a junction end that differs from germline. The V gene is TRBV30, the J gene TRBJ2-2; tentatively, D is TRBD2 (6 bases). Germline V lookup: CDR1 GTSNPN, CDR2 SVGIG (reference sequence). CDR3 size: 14 residues. The CDR3 sequence: CASSRGPGTGGLFF. CDR3 in DNA: TGTGCCAGCTCTAGAGGCCCTGGCACCGGGGGGCTGTTTTTT.

This clonotype was detected ten times or more. The V and J genes are TRBV29-1 and TRBJ2-5; a possible D gene is TRBD2 (5 bases). Germline loops: CDR1 SQVTM, CDR2 ANQGSEA. CDR3 length equals 14 residues. Trimming left V 5 bases short and J 5 bases short, with 18 bases between. Written as DNA, the CDR3 is TGCAGCGTTCGACGGCCCCCTCAGCGGGAGACCCAGTACTTC. It yields the protein CSVRRPPQRETQYF.

This rearrangement joins TRBV2 to TRBJ2-4; perhaps TRBD1 as D (5 bases). The CDR3 extends over 14 amino acids. V lost 4 bases to trimming and J lost 4 bases, with 11 bases between them. The germline V gene encodes CDR1 SNHLY and CDR2 FYNNEI. CDR3 DNA: TGTGCCAGCAGTGGGGGCTACTCTAAAAACATTCAGTACTTC. Translating it yields CASSGGYSKNIQYF.

Comments on this clonotype: Its ends do not fully match the called genes, so a read error is possible. The V call is TRBV2, the J call TRBJ2-1; possibly TRBD2 for D (5 bases). CDR3 length: 14 amino acids. Germline V CDR1 and CDR2: SNHLY, FYNNEI. CDR3 loop: CASSEGLLVDEQFF. DNA of the CDR3: TGTGCCAGTAGTGAAGGACTGTTGGTCGATGAGCAGTTCTTC.

Only a few counts were recorded for this clonotype. The V and J genes are TRBV7-6 and TRBJ2-7; D unclear. V lost 0 bases and J lost 4, with 7 bases in between. The CDR3 is made up of 13 amino acids. Germline values: CDR1 SGHVS, CDR2 FNYEAQ. Written as DNA, the CDR3 is TGTGCCAGCAGCTTAGCGGTGTGGTACGAGCAGTACTTC. Residues: CASSLAVWYEQYF. The complete variable domain, with remaining parts taken from reference TRBV7-6 and TRBJ2-7, reads GAGVSQSPRYKVTKRGQDVALRCDPISGHVSLYWYRQALGQGPEFLTYFNYEAQQDKSGLPNDRFSAERPEGSISTLTIQRTEQRDSAMYRCASSLAVWYEQYFGPGTRLTVT.